This entry lists 25 T cell receptor beta chains sequenced from one sample in a study of CD8 T cells in Susac syndrome. Reverse transcription of about 0.5 to 1 ug RNA was carried out with random hexamers. Each CDR3 protein is one row after TCRdb ran MiXCR on the immunoSEQ multiplex PCR reads. Among 120,000 to 150,000 distinct CDR3 sequences listed, roughly 94% were seen once. The sample taken for sequencing was CD4+ T cells from PBMCs. These receptors originate from a human donor in good health.

The CDR3 nucleotides are TGCGCCAGCAGCTTGATTGGGGGAGGACAGGCCGGGGAGCTGTTTTTT. Its translation: CASSLIGGGQAGELFF. The chain links TRBV5-1 to TRBJ2-2; D perhaps matches TRBD1 (7 bases). The germline V gene encodes CDR1 SGHRS and CDR2 YFSETQ. This CDR3 contains 16 residues. The ends were cut back, 1 base at V and 6 bases at J, with 16 bases in the middle.

The V gene is TRBV9, the J gene TRBJ2-1; a possible D gene is TRBD2 (5 bases). The germline CDR1 and CDR2 sequences are SGDLS and YYNGEE. The CDR3 sequence is 17 residues long. V was trimmed by 0 bases and J by 10 bases, leaving 23 bases between them. In nucleotides, the CDR3 is TGTGCCAGCAGCGTAGGGATAGGGCTAGGACTCTCACAGGAGCAGTTCTTC. Translated, it gives CASSVGIGLGLSQEQFF.

The CDR3 region is CAWSSRHLGTATEAFF. The CDR3 nucleotides are TGTGCCTGGAGTTCAAGACACCTCGGGACGGCTACTGAAGCTTTCTTT. The V and J genes are TRBV30 and TRBJ1-1; D perhaps matches TRBD1 (5 bases). V lost 2 bases, J lost 5 bases, and 21 bases lay in between. Germline-derived CDR1 and CDR2 are GTSNPN and SVGIG (reference sequence). The CDR3 has 16 residues.

The rearrangement uses TRBV30 and TRBJ1-4; D is perhaps TRBD1 (5 bases). Deletions cut 0 bases from V and 4 bases from J, with 9 bases between. The germline CDR1 and CDR2 sequences are GTSNPN and SVGIG (reference sequence). The CDR3 spans 14 residues. DNA of the CDR3: TGTGCCTGGAGTGTAGGACACTTTAATGAAAAACTGTTTTTT. This translates into CAWSVGHFNEKLFF.

This clonotype occurred once. The chain uses TRBV30 and TRBJ1-5; D not certain. In germline, CDR1 is GTSNPN, CDR2 SVGIG (reference sequence). The CDR3 loop spans 13 amino acids. V was trimmed by 1 base and J by 3 bases, leaving 7 bases between them. The CDR3 protein is CAWSGGYNQPQHF. The DNA of the CDR3 is TGTGCCTGGAGTGGGGGTTACAATCAGCCCCAGCATTTT.

The rearrangement uses TRBV7-3 and TRBJ2-2, with D perhaps TRBD2 (5 bases). The CDR3 consists of 16 residues. Germline V gene sequence: CDR1 SGHTA, CDR2 FQGTGA. V dropped 3 bases and J dropped 6 bases, with 17 bases sitting between them. CDR3 amino acids: CASSFRPGLGSGELFF. For the CDR3, the DNA is TGTGCCAGCAGCTTCAGGCCGGGGTTAGGCTCCGGGGAGCTGTTTTTT.

This clonotype was observed a few times. The V and J genes are TRBV28 and TRBJ2-7, with TRBD1 identical over 7 bases. There are 14 residues in the CDR3. Germline lookup yields CDR1 MDHEN and CDR2 SYDVKM. After removal of 5 bases from V and 4 bases from J, the junction contained 8 bases not matched to a gene. DNA for the CDR3: TGTGCCAGCAGTGGCCGGGACAGAGCATACGAGCAGTACTTC. Translating it yields CASSGRDRAYEQYF.

The CDR3 bases are TGTGCCAGTAACACAGGGTTGAGCAATCAGCCCCAGCATTTT. This translates into CASNTGLSNQPQHF. The chain couples TRBV19 to TRBJ1-5, with D perhaps matching TRBD1 (6 bases). Per germline, CDR1 LNHDA and CDR2 SQIVND (reference sequence). Trimming removed 7 bases at V and 1 base at J, with 11 bases between. The CDR3 sequence is 14 residues long.

The chain uses TRBV28 and TRBJ2-7; D ambiguous. Germline V gene lookup returns CDR1 MDHEN and CDR2 SYDVKM. V lost 7 bases to trimming and J lost 3 bases, with 16 bases between them. The CDR3 is 14 amino acids. CDR3 loop: CASTRVGGNYEQYF. The CDR3 DNA reads TGTGCCAGCACTAGGGTTGGTGGAAACTACGAGCAGTACTTC.

This chain uses TRBV20-1 with TRBJ2-7; 7 bases match TRBD1. This CDR3 is built from 14 residues. Germline V gene sequence: CDR1 DFQATT, CDR2 SNEGSKA (reference sequence). V lost 7 bases and J lost 1; bases outside the gene matches: 10. CDR3 protein: CSVIGTELSYEQYF. CDR3 sequence (DNA): TGCAGTGTCATAGGGACAGAGCTTTCCTACGAGCAGTACTTC.

The gene calls are TRBV5-4 and TRBJ1-1, with 7 nucleotides matching TRBD1. Per the germline V gene, CDR1 is SGHNT and CDR2 is YYREEE (reference sequence). CDR3 size: 15 residues. The V gene end was trimmed by 4 bases and the J gene end by 1 base; junction bases not matched to a gene: 7. CDR3 sequence reads: CASSPQQGPNTEAFF. The CDR3 DNA reads TGTGCCAGCAGCCCACAACAGGGGCCGAACACTGAAGCTTTCTTT.

J is TRBJ1-2 and V is TRBV30; 7 nucleotides agree with TRBD1. The V and J ends lost 3 bases and 0 bases, in that order; junction bases with no gene match: 4. Germline V gene lookup returns CDR1 GTSNPN and CDR2 SVGIG (reference sequence). This CDR3 region has 14 residues. The CDR3 is CAWRSDRTNYGYTF. As DNA, the CDR3 is TGTGCCTGGAGATCGGACAGGACTAACTATGGCTACACCTTC. Filled out from reference TRBV30 and TRBJ1-2, the complete variable domain reads SQTIHQWPATLVQPVGSPLSLECTVEGTSNPNLYWYRQAAGRGLQLLFYSVGIGQISSEVPQNLSASRPQDRQFILSSKKLLLSDSGFYLCAWRSDRTNYGYTFGSGTRLTVV.

The rearrangement joins TRBV19 to TRBJ1-1; no clear D. V was trimmed by 9 bases and J by 1 base, leaving 15 bases between them. CDR3 length equals 14 residues. Per the germline V gene, CDR1 is LNHDA and CDR2 is SQIVND (reference sequence). The CDR3 spells CASKTSIGNTEAFF. DNA for the CDR3: TGTGCCAGCAAAACTAGTATCGGGAACACTGAAGCTTTCTTT.

The V call is TRBV9, the J call TRBJ2-7; D ambiguous. The V gene lost 0 bases and the J gene lost 5 bases, with 15 bases spanning the gap. CDR3 length equals 15 residues. Looked up from germline, CDR1 is SGDLS and CDR2 is YYNGEE. CDR3 sequence: CASSVGQAVRDEQYF. CDR3 DNA sequence: TGTGCCAGCAGCGTAGGCCAGGCGGTCCGCGACGAGCAGTACTTC.

The chain uses TRBV23-1 and TRBJ1-3; 11 bases are a match to TRBD1. TRBV23-1 is treated as an ORF (open reading frame) with a function not yet certain. After removal of 2 bases from V and 8 bases from J, the junction contained 5 bases not matched to a gene. There are 15 residues in the CDR3. CDR3: CASSQTGQGADTIYF. CDR3 coding DNA: TGCGCCAGCAGTCAAACTGGACAGGGGGCTGACACCATATATTTT.

This chain connects TRBV2 to TRBJ1-2; D remains ambiguous. The V end lost 7 bases, the J end lost 4 bases, and 7 bases lay between the germline ends. The CDR3 is 11 residues long. Germline CDR1 is SNHLY and CDR2 is FYNNEI. CDR3 loop: CASTSRYGYTF. CDR3 DNA: TGTGCCAGCACCAGCCGCTATGGCTACACCTTC. The entire variable domain, with the rest obtained from reference TRBV2 and TRBJ1-2, is as follows: EPEVTQTPSHQVTQMGQEVILRCVPISNHLYFYWYRQILGQKVEFLVSFYNNEISEKSEIFDDQFSVERPDGSNFTLKIRSTKLEDSAMYFCASTSRYGYTFGSGTRLTVV.

V gene TRBV2 combines with J gene TRBJ1-2; 8 bases align to TRBD1. The CDR3 length is 12 residues. V was clipped by 6 bases and J by 3 bases; unmatched bases: 0. CDR1 and CDR2 (germline): SNHLY, FYNNEI. In DNA, the CDR3 is TGTGCCAGCAGGACAGGGGACTATGGCTACACCTTC. It codes for CASRTGDYGYTF.

This clonotype was observed once. This rearrangement joins TRBV4-2 to TRBJ2-7, with 9 bases that match TRBD2. There are 14 residues in the CDR3. Unmatched junction bases numbered 2, after V lost 2 bases and J lost 3 bases. Germline V CDR1 and CDR2: LGHNA, YNFKEQ. The DNA of the CDR3 is TGTGCCAGCAGCCAAATAGCGGGAGTCTACGAGCAGTACTTC. This sequence encodes CASSQIAGVYEQYF.

CDR3 DNA sequence: TGTGCCAGCAGCCCGGGCTCTGGTATCACAGATACGCAGTATTTT. It codes for CASSPGSGITDTQYF. The rearrangement links TRBV5-4 to TRBJ2-3; no reliable D call. The CDR3 loop spans 15 amino acids. Germline CDR1 reads SGHNT; CDR2 reads YYREEE (reference sequence). V was pared by 4 bases and J by 2 bases, with 14 bases between.

CDR3 region: CSATTGHTEAFF. The DNA for the CDR3 is TGCAGTGCCACGACAGGGCACACTGAAGCTTTCTTT. The J gene is TRBJ1-1, the V gene TRBV20-1, with 7 bases fitting TRBD1. Germline V CDR1 and CDR2: DFQATT, SNEGSKA (reference sequence). The CDR3 runs 12 residues. V shed 6 bases and J 3 bases; nucleotides not matched to a gene: 4.

This clonotype appeared a single time. The chain combines TRBV29-1 with TRBJ2-3; TRBD1 matches 9 bases. CDR3 length equals 13 residues. V trimming: 5 bases; J trimming: 5 bases; junction bases outside the gene matches: 5. Germline V lookup: CDR1 SQVTM, CDR2 ANQGSEA. This chain's CDR3 is CSVMGQGQDTQYF. CDR3 coding DNA: TGCAGCGTTATGGGACAGGGCCAAGATACGCAGTATTTT.

This sequence joins TRBV29-1 and TRBJ2-1, with 7 bases lining up with TRBD1. Germline CDR1 is SQVTM and CDR2 is ANQGSEA. This CDR3 spans 11 amino acids. V was clipped by 6 bases and J by 7 bases; unmatched bases: 3. The CDR3 loop is CSVVQGNEQFF. CDR3 nucleotide sequence: TGCAGCGTAGTACAGGGGAATGAGCAGTTCTTC.

The chain has TRBV6-1 and TRBJ2-5, with 9 bases matching TRBD1. With 4 bases clipped from V and 1 base from J, the junction kept 7 bases outside the gene matches. Per germline, CDR1 MNHNS and CDR2 SASEGT. The CDR3 extends over 16 amino acids. CDR3 loop: CASSATGGVIQETQYF. DNA of the CDR3: TGTGCCAGCAGTGCCACAGGGGGCGTGATCCAAGAGACCCAGTACTTC.

This chain links TRBV6-1 with TRBJ2-5; 7 positions agree with TRBD2. With 3 bases clipped from V and 4 bases from J, the junction kept 8 bases outside the gene matches. Germline CDR1 MNHNS, CDR2 SASEGT. The CDR3 is 15 amino acids. CDR3 region: CASSDATGGGETQYF. Written as DNA, the CDR3 is TGTGCCAGCAGTGATGCGACGGGAGGTGGAGAGACCCAGTACTTC.

This chain joins TRBV7-2 and TRBJ1-1, with 7 positions matching TRBD1. Trimming removed 7 bases from V and 7 bases from J; junction bases left unmatched: 3. The CDR3 is 11 residues long. Germline V gene lookup returns CDR1 SGHTA and CDR2 FQGNSA. Here the CDR3 reads CASKDRSEAFF. The DNA of the CDR3 is TGTGCCAGCAAGGACAGGAGTGAAGCTTTCTTT.